This T cell receptor beta chain was identified during a study of blood T cell repertoires in COVID-19. Study context: In each case, the material was cDNA or gDNA derived from T cells, B-cell-depleted T cells, or PBMCs.

Before being deemed recovered, Cohort 3 donors had two negative PCRs, clearance, or symptom resolution. Germline lookup yields CDR1 KGHSH and CDR2 LQKENI. CDR3 length equals 13 residues. V lost 3 bases and J 5 bases, leaving 10 bases between the germline ends. Original analysis: The authors estimated nucleated cell counts from reference gene primer amplification. Assay used: immunoSEQ multiplex PCR; TCRdb lists only in-frame clones, some missing. V and J calls plus clone size are reproduced from that table; the DNA served to infer D and trimming. The table shows 200,000 to 250,000 clones, with 84% occurring only once.

What was sequenced was PBMCs or T cells enriched from blood (not recorded which). The chain has TRBV18 and TRBJ1-2; a weak D match, TRBD1 (5 bases). The sequence came from a man in his fifties or sixties who had recovered from COVID-19. As DNA, the CDR3 is TGTGCCAGCTCACCCAGGGATGGGTATGGCTACACCTTC. Its translation is CASSPRDGYGYTF.